Listed below are T cell receptor beta chains from one sample, sequenced in a study of human T cells and chemical hapten exposure. MiXCR, run by TCRdb on the RACE reads, gives a single entry per CDR3 protein. The repertoire holds approximately 92,000 distinct CDR3 sequences, over 9.5% seen once, with around 3% in the top ten. The sample in question was whole blood, obtained in connection with sensitization to the hapten diphenylcyclopropenone (DPC). All receptors derive from a woman in her 40s with alopecia areata. Some clones in this sample may be carry-over from other donors' samples. The CDR3 runs from the conserved cysteine through the conserved F or W. D genes are given only for firm matches. Not every row has a clone size; where given, it reads once, few, many or a size class.

many	TRBJ2-7	TRBV20-1	.	CSAEVDPTYEQYF	TGCAGTGCCGAGGTAGATCCAACCTACGAGCAGTACTTC
few	TRBJ1-4	TRBV20-1	TRBD1	CSAREGAPEKLFF	TGCAGTGCCCGGGAGGGGGCCCCTGAAAAACTTTTTTTT
.	TRBJ2-1	TRBV15	.	CATSSRDPRFSYNEQFF	TGTGCCACCAGCTCCCGGGACCCCCGCTTCTCCTACAATGAGCAGTTCTTC
many	TRBJ2-3	TRBV11-2	.	CASTQTALPDTQYF	TGTGCCAGCACCCAGACGGCGCTGCCAGATACGCAGTATTTT
.	TRBJ2-5	TRBV6-5	TRBD2	CASSYRRLAGGGSETQYF	TGTGCCAGCAGTTACCGGAGACTAGCGGGGGGAGGATCGGAGACCCAGTACTTC
.	TRBJ1-1	TRBV18	TRBD1	CASEPGQGWQAEAFF	TGTGCCAGCGAGCCGGGACAGGGATGGCAGGCTGAAGCTTTCTTT
few	TRBJ2-5	TRBV11-3	.	CASSLYAGETQYF	TGTGCCAGCAGCTTATACGCAGGGGAGACCCAGTACTTC
.	TRBJ2-3	TRBV25-1	.	CASSEAGLDTQYF	TGTGCCAGCAGTGAGGCGGGTTTAGATACGCAGTATTTT
many	TRBJ2-5	TRBV4-2	TRBD1	CASSQARDRGRETQYF	TGTGCCAGCAGCCAAGCTCGGGACAGGGGACGAGAGACCCAGTACTTC
.	TRBJ2-3	TRBV10-1	.	CASGPGVEDTQYF	TGCGCCAGCGGTCCGGGAGTGGAGGATACGCAGTATTTT
many	TRBJ2-1	TRBV28	TRBD1	CASSFTDRVYNEQFF	TGTGCCAGCAGTTTCACGGACAGGGTCTACAATGAGCAGTTCTTC
many	TRBJ1-6	TRBV12-3/TRBV12-4	.	CASSGGGYNSPLHF	TGTGCCAGCAGTGGAGGGGGCTATAATTCACCCCTCCACTTT
many	TRBJ1-1	TRBV2	TRBD1	CASSETGSSSEAFF	TGTGCCAGCAGCGAGACAGGGTCTAGCTCTGAAGCTTTCTTT
.	TRBJ2-3	TRBV20-1	.	CSASTGGGSDTQYF	TGCAGTGCTTCCACAGGGGGGGGTTCGGATACGCAGTATTTT
many	TRBJ1-1	TRBV19	TRBD1	CASSRQGLSEAFF	TGTGCCAGTAGTCGACAGGGGTTGAGTGAAGCTTTCTTT
.	TRBJ1-1	TRBV16	.	CASSRDRTVLNTEAFF	TGTGCCAGCAGCCGTGACAGGACAGTTTTGAACACTGAAGCTTTCTTT
.	TRBJ2-5	TRBV2	.	CASSDPFLTGTQETQYF	TGTGCCAGCAGTGACCCCTTCCTGACAGGGACTCAAGAGACCCAGTACTTC
.	TRBJ2-3	TRBV7-3	.	CASSRLGSGTDTQYF	TGTGCCAGCTCCAGACTAGGATCTGGCACAGATACGCAGTATTTT
few	TRBJ2-7	TRBV10-3	TRBD2	CAIAGGAHEQYF	TGTGCCATCGCGGGGGGTGCCCACGAGCAGTACTTC
.	TRBJ1-1	TRBV7-2	TRBD1	CASSLVRGHPDTEAFF	TGTGCCAGCAGCTTAGTCAGGGGGCATCCGGACACTGAAGCTTTCTTT
.	TRBJ1-2	TRBV5-6	.	CASTNPMRTAYGYTF	TGTGCCAGCACCAACCCAATGAGGACAGCCTATGGCTACACCTTC
many	TRBJ2-5	TRBV6-5	.	CASNELGGRKETQYF	TGTGCCAGCAACGAACTGGGGGGGCGGAAAGAGACCCAGTACTTC
many	TRBJ2-7	TRBV29-1	TRBD1	CSVGQGWEQYF	TGCAGCGTGGGACAGGGGTGGGAGCAGTACTTC
many	TRBJ2-5	TRBV6-2/TRBV6-3	.	CASSYSGWLNQETQYF	TGTGCCAGCAGTTACTCGGGGTGGCTTAACCAAGAGACCCAGTACTTC
.	TRBJ2-5	TRBV10-3	.	CAISYSDQETQYF	TGTGCCATCAGCTACAGCGATCAAGAGACCCAGTACTTC
few	TRBJ1-3	TRBV6-1	TRBD1	CASARRRTGERSGNTIYF	TGTGCCAGCGCCCGAAGACGGACAGGGGAAAGATCTGGAAACACCATATATTTT
few	TRBJ2-7	TRBV20-1	TRBD2	CSARDTSGRLNEQYF	TGCAGTGCTAGAGATACTAGCGGGAGGCTAAACGAGCAGTACTTC
many	TRBJ2-7	TRBV6-6	TRBD1	CASSYAGQVLEQYF	TGTGCCAGCAGTTACGCGGGACAGGTACTCGAGCAGTACTTC
.	TRBJ2-6	TRBV30	TRBD1	CACARPGQGARGANVLTF	TGTGCCTGCGCTCGACCGGGACAGGGGGCGCGAGGGGCCAACGTCCTGACTTTC
few	TRBJ2-3	TRBV25-1	.	CASSELGRANTDTQYF	TGTGCCAGCAGTGAGCTCGGCAGGGCCAACACAGATACGCAGTATTTT
many	TRBJ1-2	TRBV12-3/TRBV12-4	TRBD1	CASTQQGNYGYTF	TGTGCCAGCACCCAACAGGGGAACTATGGCTACACCTTC
.	TRBJ2-3	TRBV7-9	TRBD1	CASSSRGGPDTQYF	TGTGCCAGCAGCTCTAGAGGGGGCCCAGATACGCAGTATTTT
many	TRBJ1-1	TRBV28	.	CASSLNYGTQIMNTEAFF	TGTGCCAGCAGTTTGAATTACGGGACCCAGATCATGAACACTGAAGCTTTCTTT
.	TRBJ2-7	TRBV29-1	TRBD1	CSVGWTGGGEQYF	TGCAGCGTTGGCTGGACAGGGGGCGGTGAGCAGTACTTC
.	TRBJ2-7	TRBV4-3	.	CASSQELARRSYEQYF	TGCGCCAGCAGCCAAGAGTTGGCCAGGCGTTCCTACGAGCAGTACTTC
.	TRBJ2-7	TRBV20-1	TRBD1	CSAKRTGGTYEQYF	TGCAGTGCTAAGAGGACAGGGGGCACGTACGAGCAGTACTTC
few	TRBJ1-2	TRBV4-3	.	CASSQEVQGSYGYTF	TGCGCCAGCAGCCAAGAGGTCCAGGGGAGCTATGGCTACACCTTC
few	TRBJ2-2	TRBV6-1	TRBD1	CASSPGGQGAGELFF	TGTGCCAGCAGTCCGGGGGGACAGGGGGCCGGGGAGCTGTTTTTT
few	TRBJ1-5	TRBV19	.	CASSIPRGFQPQHF	TGTGCCAGTAGTATTCCACGAGGGTTTCAGCCCCAGCATTTT
.	TRBJ1-3	TRBV7-2	.	CASSMKQGSSGNTIYF	TGTGCCAGCAGCATGAAACAGGGCAGCTCTGGAAACACCATATATTTT
.	TRBJ1-6	TRBV18	.	CASSPPWGVNSPLHF	TGTGCCAGCTCACCACCTTGGGGGGTTAATTCACCCCTCCACTTT
few	TRBJ2-1	TRBV3-1	TRBD2	CASSPRERLAGKFF	TGTGCCAGCAGCCCCCGGGAGCGGCTAGCGGGGAAGTTCTTC
many	TRBJ1-1	TRBV9	.	CASSPIVGRTTEAFF	TGTGCCAGCAGCCCCATCGTGGGTCGCACCACTGAAGCTTTCTTT
.	TRBJ2-7	TRBV7-9	TRBD2	CASTKGTSGAYEQYF	TGTGCCAGCACCAAGGGGACTAGCGGGGCCTACGAGCAGTACTTC
many	TRBJ1-1	TRBV2	.	CASTTGVRVEAFF	TGTGCCAGCACCACCGGGGTCAGGGTTGAAGCTTTCTTT
many	TRBJ2-7	TRBV5-4	.	CASSLDREFSYEQYF	TGTGCCAGCAGCTTGGACAGGGAGTTCTCCTACGAGCAGTACTTC
many	TRBJ2-7	TRBV6-2/TRBV6-3	.	CASSYTVYEQYF	TGTGCCAGCAGTTACACGGTTTACGAGCAGTACTTC
few	TRBJ2-3	TRBV11-2	.	CALGAGRTDTQYF	TGTGCCCTCGGCGCGGGACGCACAGATACGCAGTATTTT
few	TRBJ2-3	TRBV11-2	.	CASSPYSGTDTQYF	TGTGCCAGCAGCCCTTATTCAGGCACAGATACGCAGTATTTT